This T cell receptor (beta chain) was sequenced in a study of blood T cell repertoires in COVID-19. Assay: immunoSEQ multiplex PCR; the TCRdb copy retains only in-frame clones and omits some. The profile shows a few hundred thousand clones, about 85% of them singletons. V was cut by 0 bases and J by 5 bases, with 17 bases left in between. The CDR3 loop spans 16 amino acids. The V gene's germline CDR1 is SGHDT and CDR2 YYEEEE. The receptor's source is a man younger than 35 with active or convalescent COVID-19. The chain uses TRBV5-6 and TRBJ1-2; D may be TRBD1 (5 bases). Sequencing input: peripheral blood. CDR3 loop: CASSLETERRVYGYTF. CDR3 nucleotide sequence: TGTGCCAGCAGCTTGGAGACAGAAAGACGAGTTTATGGCTACACCTTC. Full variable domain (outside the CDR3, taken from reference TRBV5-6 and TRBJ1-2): DAGVTQSPTHLIKTRGQQVTLRCSPKSGHDTVSWYQQALGQGPQFIFQYYEEEERQRGNFPDRFSGHQFPNYSSELNVNALLLGDSALYLCASSLETERRVYGYTFGSGTRLTVV.